This TCR beta chain was captured in a study of CD8 T cells in Susac syndrome. This CDR3 comprises 15 residues. The trim removed 2 bases at V and 5 bases at J, leaving 5 bases unmatched. Per the germline V gene, CDR1 is LGHNA and CDR2 is YNFKEQ. Peripheral blood CD8+ and CD4+ T cells were profiled by TCR beta sequencing. Controls were healthy donors chosen to match patients in age and sex. TEMRA cells were enriched by FACS, while CD8+ and CD4+ T cells were obtained through a negative isolation that was performed magnetically. Reverse transcription of roughly 0.5 to 1 ug RNA was carried out with random hexamers. The TCR beta CDR3 was amplified by immunoSEQ multiplex PCR across 54 Vbeta, 13 Jbeta. One entry per CDR3 protein, called by TCRdb with MiXCR from the immunoSEQ multiplex PCR reads. The sample contains about 90,000 distinct CDR3 sequences, 85% to 95% of which appear only once.

The clonotype originates from a human donor in good health. The V and J genes are TRBV4-2 and TRBJ2-1, with TRBD2 matching over 8 bases. Sequencing input: CD8+ T cells from PBMCs. The CDR3 DNA follows: TGTGCCAGCAGCCAATCGGGGGGGCACCACAATGAGCAGTTCTTC. Protein: CASSQSGGHHNEQFF.